These 9 T cell receptor beta chains originate from one sample sequenced in a study of blood T cell repertoires in COVID-19. Sequenced by immunoSEQ multiplex PCR; TCRdb stores in-frame clones only, minus some. The sample yields a few hundred thousand clones, about 88% seen once. Sequenced input: peripheral blood. The receptors here all came from a man in his sixties with acute or convalescent COVID-19.

The chain is built from TRBV20-1 and TRBJ2-1; 12 bases align to TRBD2. V lost 3 bases and J lost 1; bases outside the gene matches: 13. Per the germline V gene, CDR1 is DFQATT and CDR2 is SNEGSKA (reference sequence). The CDR3 has 19 amino acids. The CDR3 sequence is CSASSASGGAGRSYNEQFF. In DNA form, the CDR3 reads TGCAGTGCTAGTTCTGCTAGCGGGGGGGCCGGAAGGTCCTACAATGAGCAGTTCTTC.

The rearrangement links TRBV3-1 (or the pseudogene TRBV3-2) to TRBJ2-2, with a tentative D call TRBD2 (5 bases). V gave up 8 bases and J gave up 4 bases, with 20 bases separating them. This CDR3 is built from 16 residues. CDR1 and CDR2 from the germline V gene are LGHDT and YNNKEL (reference sequence). The CDR3 is CASGVGIAGGTGELFF. The DNA of the CDR3 is TGTGCCAGCGGGGTTGGCATAGCCGGAGGCACCGGGGAGCTGTTTTTT.

The V call is TRBV15, the J call TRBJ1-3, with D possibly being TRBD1 (5 bases). This CDR3 has 18 amino acids. CDR1 and CDR2 from the germline V gene are LNHNV and YYDKDF (reference sequence). Trimming removed 0 bases at V and 4 bases at J, with 19 bases between. The CDR3: CATSRDRVVGTKGNTIYF. The CDR3 DNA follows: TGTGCCACCAGCAGAGACAGGGTAGTTGGTACTAAAGGAAACACCATATATTTT.

The V and J genes are TRBV11-3 and TRBJ2-2; D might be TRBD2 (5 bases). This CDR3 is 17 amino acids long. V was trimmed by 5 bases and J by 6 bases, leaving 22 bases between them. The germline CDR1 and CDR2 sequences are SGHNT and YENEEA. The CDR3 nucleotides are TGTGCCAGCAGCCCACGCCCCCAGGACCCCGGGGCCGGGGAGCTGTTTTTT. Translating gives CASSPRPQDPGAGELFF.

The V and J genes are TRBV19 and TRBJ2-1; D is unresolved. Trimming shortened V by 7 bases and J by 3 bases, and 7 bases separated the two germline ends. The CDR3 sequence is 12 residues long. Germline loops: CDR1 LNHDA, CDR2 SQIVND (reference sequence). This chain's CDR3 is CASKSGYNEQFF. The CDR3 DNA sequence: TGTGCCAGTAAATCAGGCTACAATGAGCAGTTCTTC.

Details on this clone: Sequence at one end of the junction differs from germline and may be a read error. The rearrangement joins TRBV14 to TRBJ2-5; perhaps TRBD2 as D (7 bases). The CDR3 totals 17 residues. CDR1 is SGHDN and CDR2 is FVKESK in the germline V gene. CDR3 coding DNA: TGTGCCAGCAGCGAAGATAAGGGGGGGACACGCGAGGAGACCCAGTACTTC. Encoded protein: CASSEDKGGTREETQYF.

This clone was observed a few times. V is TRBV5-1 and J is TRBJ2-5; a weak D match, TRBD1 (6 bases). The CDR3 runs to 16 residues. Germline V gene lookup returns CDR1 SGHRS and CDR2 YFSETQ. The V gene lost 0 bases and the J gene lost 3 bases, with 15 bases spanning the gap. The CDR3 nucleotides are TGCGCCAGCAGCTTGGGAGCAGGGGAAGGGGAAGAGACCCAGTACTTC. It encodes CASSLGAGEGEETQYF.

This chain links TRBV3-1 (or the pseudogene TRBV3-2) with TRBJ2-7, with 10 bases that match TRBD2. Looked up from germline, CDR1 is LGHDT and CDR2 is YNNKEL (reference sequence). V gave up 5 bases and J gave up 5 bases; unmatched junction bases: 9. This CDR3 is 15 amino acids long. CDR3 residues: CASSKAGGPLNEQYF. Here the CDR3 DNA reads TGTGCCAGCAGCAAAGCGGGGGGGCCTCTCAACGAGCAGTACTTC.

This clone was seen just once. This rearrangement joins TRBV29-1 to TRBJ1-2, with D tentatively TRBD1 (6 bases). CDR3 length: 12 residues. With 7 bases removed from V and 0 bases from J, the gap between germline ends came to 9 bases. Germline CDR1 SQVTM, CDR2 ANQGSEA. CDR3 in amino acids: CSDWTANYGYTF. CDR3 DNA sequence: TGCAGCGACTGGACAGCTAACTATGGCTACACCTTC.